A single sample gave rise to the 26 T cell receptor beta chains below, sequenced in a study of blood T cell repertoires in COVID-19. Libraries were prepared by immunoSEQ multiplex PCR; TCRdb keeps only in-frame clonotypes and omits some of them. The table records roughly 100,000 clones, around 87% of them present only once. Sequenced material: peripheral blood. The receptors shown here come from a man in his forties or fifties with active or convalescent COVID-19.

V gene TRBV6-5 combines with J gene TRBJ2-6; TRBD1 matches at 7 bases. Germline V gene data show CDR1 as MNHEY and CDR2 as SVGAGI. This CDR3 spans 15 amino acids. With 7 bases clipped from V and 4 bases from J, the junction kept 7 bases outside the gene matches. The CDR3 sequence: CASTPTGFGANVLTF. CDR3 DNA: TGTGCCAGCACCCCGACAGGGTTCGGGGCCAACGTCCTGACTTTC.

The chain employs TRBV5-1 and TRBJ2-7, with 7 bases identical to TRBD1. The V gene's germline CDR1 is SGHRS and CDR2 YFSETQ. After removal of 4 bases from V and 0 bases from J, the junction contained 4 bases not matched to a gene. The CDR3 covers 14 residues. CDR3 amino acids: CASSRGQNSYEQYF. DNA of the CDR3: TGCGCCAGCAGCAGGGGACAGAACTCCTACGAGCAGTACTTC.

The CDR3 protein is CAWSNPGYEQYF. The DNA of the CDR3 is TGTGCCTGGAGTAATCCCGGTTACGAGCAGTACTTC. This sequence joins TRBV30 and TRBJ2-7; no firm D call. V lost 2 bases, J lost 4 bases, and 9 bases lay in between. The CDR3 is 12 residues long. Germline CDR1 and CDR2: GTSNPN and SVGIG (reference sequence).

This clone was seen just once. This chain links TRBV5-6 with TRBJ2-7, with D perhaps matching TRBD2 (6 bases). This CDR3 is 17 amino acids long. Trimming removed 0 bases from V and 1 base from J, with 17 bases in between. Germline lookup yields CDR1 SGHDT and CDR2 YYEEEE. The DNA of the CDR3 is TGTGCCAGCAGCTTGGTTGGCGGAGGGCCCGATTCCTACGAGCAGTACTTC. Protein product: CASSLVGGGPDSYEQYF.

This chain links TRBV9 with TRBJ1-2, with TRBD1 as a possible D gene (6 bases). The V and J ends lost 0 bases and 4 bases respectively, with 13 bases between them. This CDR3 has 15 amino acids. CDR1 and CDR2 from the germline V gene are SGDLS and YYNGEE. CDR3 nucleotide sequence: TGTGCCAGCAGCGTAGGCGGGGAGGGGGTCTATGGCTACACCTTC. Translation: CASSVGGEGVYGYTF. Using reference TRBV9 and TRBJ1-2 for the parts outside the CDR3, the full variable domain is DSGVTQTPKHLITATGQRVTLRCSPRSGDLSVYWYQQSLDQGLQFLIQYYNGEERAKGNILERFSAQQFPDLHSELNLSSLELGDSALYFCASSVGGEGVYGYTFGSGTRLTVV.

The chain employs TRBV5-1 and TRBJ1-2; D not certain. The CDR3 runs 14 residues. Trimming pared 4 bases from V and 7 bases from J, leaving 17 bases between. CDR1 is SGHRS, CDR2 YFSETQ, per germline. Here the CDR3 reads CASSLAQDLSGYTF. The DNA of the CDR3 is TGCGCCAGCAGCCTGGCGCAGGACTTAAGTGGCTACACCTTC.

This chain connects TRBV3-1 (or the pseudogene TRBV3-2) to TRBJ1-3, with D unclear. The CDR3 length is 16 residues. Germline lookup yields CDR1 LGHDT and CDR2 YNNKEL (reference sequence). V was clipped by 4 bases and J by 3 bases, with 16 bases between them. The CDR3 nucleotides read TGTGCCAGCAGCCCCCTCTCAGACGGCGGTGGAAACACCATATATTTT. This translates into CASSPLSDGGGNTIYF.

The V call is TRBV7-9, the J call TRBJ1-2; 7 nucleotides agree with TRBD1. Germline assignment: CDR1 SEHNR and CDR2 FQNEAQ (reference sequence). The V segment lost 5 bases and the J segment 8 bases; nucleotides outside the gene matches: 8. The CDR3 extends over 13 amino acids. CDR3 DNA: TGTGCCAGCAGCACAGACAGGGCTGGAGGCTACACCTTC. Its protein is CASSTDRAGGYTF. Full variable domain (missing parts from reference TRBV7-9 and TRBJ1-2): DTGVSQNPRHKITKRGQNVTFRCDPISEHNRLYWYRQTLGQGPEFLTYFQNEAQLEKSRLLSDRFSAERPKGSFSTLEIQRTEQGDSAMYLCASSTDRAGGYTFGSGTRLTVV.

The V and J genes are TRBV4-2 and TRBJ2-2; no definite D call. The germline V gene has CDR1 LGHNA and CDR2 YNFKEQ. The CDR3 is made up of 15 amino acids. Trimming shortened V by 0 bases and J by 6 bases, and 11 bases separated the two germline ends. The CDR3 protein is CASSQDPFTAGELFF. DNA of the CDR3: TGTGCCAGCAGCCAAGATCCGTTCACGGCCGGGGAGCTGTTTTTT.

The rearrangement joins TRBV10-1 to TRBJ2-7; tentative D call: TRBD1 (5 bases). CDR3 length: 13 amino acids. Deletions cut 5 bases from V and 2 bases from J, with 10 bases between. Per germline, CDR1 WNHNN and CDR2 SYGVQD (reference sequence). Written as DNA, the CDR3 is TGCGCCAGCAGTTCAGGACAAACCTACGAGCAGTACTTC. This codes for CASSSGQTYEQYF.

The chain joins TRBV19 to TRBJ1-5; D might be TRBD1 (5 bases). V lost 3 bases and J lost 11, with 8 bases in between. Per germline, CDR1 LNHDA and CDR2 SQIVND (reference sequence). CDR3 length equals 11 residues. CDR3: CASSIRGAQHF. The DNA of the CDR3 is TGTGCCAGTAGTATTCGGGGGGCCCAGCATTTT.

For the CDR3, the DNA is TGCGCCAGCAGTGAGTCCGGGAGGGCTCCTGGAAACACCATATATTTT. Translation gives CASSESGRAPGNTIYF. The chain uses TRBV10-2 and TRBJ1-3; no reliable D call. V was cut by 0 bases and J by 2 bases, with 11 bases left in between. The CDR3 totals 16 residues. The germline CDR1 and CDR2 sequences are WSHSY and SAAADI.

The CDR3 here is CASSRGGQGTYF. CDR3 DNA: TGTGCCAGCAGCCGCGGGGGACAGGGGACGTACTTC. The V and J genes are TRBV27 and TRBJ2-7, with 10 bases lining up with TRBD1. V gave up 6 bases and J gave up 12 bases; unmatched junction bases: 8. Per germline, CDR1 MNHEY and CDR2 SMNVEV (reference sequence). The CDR3 has 12 amino acids.

This rearrangement joins TRBV6-5 to TRBJ2-7, with D possibly being TRBD1 (6 bases). Germline CDR1 and CDR2: MNHEY and SVGAGI. This CDR3 has 14 amino acids. With 7 bases removed from V and 2 bases from J, the gap between germline ends came to 15 bases. The CDR3 DNA reads TGTGCCAGCACCAGGGGCGGCTTTACCTACGAGCAGTACTTC. Protein: CASTRGGFTYEQYF.

The rearrangement joins TRBV19 to TRBJ1-5, with 8 positions matching TRBD1. V shed 6 bases and J 5 bases; nucleotides not matched to a gene: 3. This CDR3 is 13 amino acids long. Per the germline V gene, CDR1 is LNHDA and CDR2 is SQIVND (reference sequence). The CDR3 is CASRPDRDQPQHF. As DNA, the CDR3 is TGTGCCAGTAGGCCGGACAGGGATCAGCCCCAGCATTTT.

The genes are TRBV6-2 or TRBV6-3 and TRBJ2-1; 8 nucleotides match TRBD2. Germline values: CDR1 MNHEY, CDR2 SVGEGT. V lost 1 base to trimming and J lost 5 bases; unmatched junction nucleotides: 1. CDR3 size: 14 residues. CDR3 sequence: CASSYLAGHNEQFF. CDR3 in DNA: TGTGCCAGCAGTTACTTAGCGGGGCACAATGAGCAGTTCTTC.

The rearrangement links TRBV6-1 to TRBJ2-7, with 7 bases fitting TRBD1. Trimming cost V 0 bases and J 0 bases; bases outside gene matches: 2. The CDR3 runs 15 residues. Germline V gene sequence: CDR1 MNHNS, CDR2 SASEGT. DNA of the CDR3: TGTGCCAGCAGTGAAGCACAGGGGAGCTCCTACGAGCAGTACTTC. This encodes CASSEAQGSSYEQYF.

J is TRBJ2-4 and V is TRBV6-5, with D possibly TRBD2 on 6 matching bases. Deletions cut 5 bases from V and 8 bases from J, with 13 bases between. The CDR3 loop spans 13 amino acids. CDR1 is MNHEY and CDR2 is SVGAGI in the germline V gene. This chain's CDR3 is CASSPTRRDIQYF. CDR3 nucleotide sequence: TGTGCCAGCAGTCCAACAAGGAGGGACATTCAGTACTTC.

V and J are TRBV4-3 and TRBJ2-1; D may be TRBD1 (6 bases). This CDR3 has 15 residues. Germline-derived CDR1 and CDR2 are LGHNA and YSLEER. Trimming shortened V by 3 bases and J by 3 bases, and 12 bases separated the two germline ends. The CDR3 sequence is CASSHLTGDYNEQFF. The CDR3 nucleotides read TGCGCCAGCAGCCACCTGACAGGCGACTACAATGAGCAGTTCTTC.

The gene calls are TRBV6-5 and TRBJ1-2; 8 bases align to TRBD1. The germline V gene encodes CDR1 MNHEY and CDR2 SVGAGI. V shed 8 bases, J shed 4 bases, and the junction held 6 bases outside the gene matches. The CDR3 is made up of 13 amino acids. CDR3 region: CASFYRGGYGYTF. The DNA of the CDR3 is TGTGCCAGCTTCTACAGGGGGGGCTATGGCTACACCTTC.

The rearrangement uses TRBV24-1 and TRBJ2-3, with 8 bases lining up with TRBD2. The length of the CDR3 is 16 residues. Germline-derived CDR1 and CDR2 are KGHDR and SFDVKD. J was trimmed by 3 bases and V by 0 bases; bases with no gene match: 4. The CDR3 nucleotides read TGTGCCACCAGTGATTTGCTGGCGGGGGGAACAGATACGCAGTATTTT. This encodes CATSDLLAGGTDTQYF.

The V and J genes are TRBV28 and TRBJ2-4, with a possible D match to TRBD2 (7 bases). V lost 2 bases and J 5 bases, leaving 16 bases between the germline ends. CDR3 length equals 16 residues. Germline CDR1 reads MDHEN; CDR2 reads SYDVKM. This CDR3 is CASSLGGGAGQNIQYF. The CDR3 bases are TGTGCCAGCAGTTTAGGAGGGGGGGCCGGACAAAACATTCAGTACTTC.

This sequence joins TRBV10-1 and TRBJ1-6; 7 bases are shared with TRBD1. J was trimmed by 6 bases and V by 6 bases; bases with no gene match: 5. The length of the CDR3 is 14 residues. Per the germline V gene, CDR1 is WNHNN and CDR2 is SYGVQD (reference sequence). The CDR3 sequence: CASSEGQSNSPLHF. The CDR3 region has the DNA TGCGCCAGCAGCGAGGGACAGTCTAATTCACCCCTCCACTTT.

The chain combines TRBV10-3 with TRBJ2-1; TRBD2 agrees at 13 bases. Trimming took 4 bases from V and 4 from J; bases not matched to a gene: 4. Germline V gene lookup returns CDR1 ENHRY and CDR2 SYGVKD. The length of the CDR3 is 16 residues. CDR3 sequence: CAISAGTSGNYNEQFF. The CDR3 DNA follows: TGTGCCATCAGTGCCGGGACTAGCGGGAATTACAATGAGCAGTTCTTC.

This clone was counted a few times. The chain recombines TRBV9 with TRBJ1-2; a weak D match, TRBD1 (6 bases). V was pared by 4 bases and J by 6 bases, with 16 bases between. The CDR3 length is 14 residues. Germline V gene sequence: CDR1 SGDLS, CDR2 YYNGEE. CDR3 coding DNA: TGTGCCAGCAGCCCCCGATTGTCAGGGGATGGCTACACCTTC. It codes for CASSPRLSGDGYTF.

The chain carries TRBV6-5 and TRBJ2-7; D is uncertain. The V and J ends lost 5 bases and 3 bases respectively, with 11 bases between them. Per the germline V gene, CDR1 is MNHEY and CDR2 is SVGAGI. The length of the CDR3 is 13 residues. CDR3 DNA: TGTGCCAGCAGTCCCGACAAGAACTACGAGCAGTACGTC. It codes for CASSPDKNYEQYV.